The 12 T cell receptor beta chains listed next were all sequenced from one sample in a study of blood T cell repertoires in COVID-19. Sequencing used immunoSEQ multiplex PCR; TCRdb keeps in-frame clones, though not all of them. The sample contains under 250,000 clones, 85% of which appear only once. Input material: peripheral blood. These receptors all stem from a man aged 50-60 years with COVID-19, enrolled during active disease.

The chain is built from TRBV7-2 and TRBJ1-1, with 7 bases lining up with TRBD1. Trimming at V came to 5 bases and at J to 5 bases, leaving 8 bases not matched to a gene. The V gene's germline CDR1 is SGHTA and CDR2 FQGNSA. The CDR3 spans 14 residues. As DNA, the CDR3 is TGTGCCAGCAGCACCCGACAGGGAGGAACTGAAGCTTTCTTT. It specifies CASSTRQGGTEAFF.

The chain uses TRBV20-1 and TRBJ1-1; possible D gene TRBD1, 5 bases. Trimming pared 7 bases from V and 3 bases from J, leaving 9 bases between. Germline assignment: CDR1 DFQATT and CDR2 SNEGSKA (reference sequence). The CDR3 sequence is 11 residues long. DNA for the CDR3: TGCAGTGGACCGGGGGACACTGAAGCTTTCTTT. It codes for CSGPGDTEAFF.

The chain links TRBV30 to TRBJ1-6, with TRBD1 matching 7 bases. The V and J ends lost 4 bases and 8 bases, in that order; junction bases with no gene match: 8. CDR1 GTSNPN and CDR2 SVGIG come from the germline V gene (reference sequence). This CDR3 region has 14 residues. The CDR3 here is CAWTPGTADSPLHF. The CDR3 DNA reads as TGTGCCTGGACCCCCGGGACAGCGGATTCACCCCTCCACTTT.

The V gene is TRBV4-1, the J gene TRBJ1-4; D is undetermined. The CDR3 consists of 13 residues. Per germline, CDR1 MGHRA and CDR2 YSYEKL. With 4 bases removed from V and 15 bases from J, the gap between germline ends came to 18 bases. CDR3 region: CASSPVRGKLMFF. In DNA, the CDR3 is TGCGCCAGCAGCCCGGTTAGAGGAAAACTAATGTTTTTT.

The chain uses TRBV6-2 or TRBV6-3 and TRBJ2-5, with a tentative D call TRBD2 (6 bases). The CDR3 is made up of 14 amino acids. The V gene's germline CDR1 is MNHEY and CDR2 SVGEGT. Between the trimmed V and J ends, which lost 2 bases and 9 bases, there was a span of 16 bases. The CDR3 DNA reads TGTGCCAGCAGTTACGCGGGGAACCCAAGGGCCCAGTACTTC. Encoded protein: CASSYAGNPRAQYF.

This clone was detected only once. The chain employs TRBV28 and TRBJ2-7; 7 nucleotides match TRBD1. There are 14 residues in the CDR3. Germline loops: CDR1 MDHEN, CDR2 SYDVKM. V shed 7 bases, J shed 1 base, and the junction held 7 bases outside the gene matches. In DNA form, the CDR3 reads TGTGCCAGCAAGGCACAGGGGATGTCCTACGAGCAGTACTTC. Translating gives CASKAQGMSYEQYF.

The CDR3 loop reads CASREQGSNEQFF. The CDR3 DNA is TGCGCCAGCAGAGAACAGGGATCCAATGAGCAGTTCTTC. V gene TRBV5-1 combines with J gene TRBJ2-1, with D perhaps TRBD1 (6 bases). The CDR3 totals 13 residues. Trimming left V 5 bases short and J 6 bases short, with 12 bases between. CDR1 and CDR2 from the germline V gene are SGHRS and YFSETQ.

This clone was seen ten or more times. CDR3 sequence: CASSLWASGGSFNTGELFF. For the CDR3, the DNA is TGTGCCAGCAGCTTATGGGCTAGCGGGGGGTCCTTTAACACCGGGGAGCTGTTTTTT. The chain combines TRBV7-3 with TRBJ2-2; 11 bases map to TRBD2. CDR1 SGHTA and CDR2 FQGTGA come from the germline V gene. V trimming: 2 bases; J trimming: 2 bases; junction bases outside the gene matches: 10. The CDR3 is made up of 19 amino acids.

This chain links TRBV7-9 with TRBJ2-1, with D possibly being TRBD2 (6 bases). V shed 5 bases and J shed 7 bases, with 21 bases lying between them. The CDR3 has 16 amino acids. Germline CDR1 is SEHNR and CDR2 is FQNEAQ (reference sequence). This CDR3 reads CASSLDTSWFGNEQFF. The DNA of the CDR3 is TGTGCCAGCAGCCTCGATACTAGCTGGTTTGGGAATGAGCAGTTCTTC.

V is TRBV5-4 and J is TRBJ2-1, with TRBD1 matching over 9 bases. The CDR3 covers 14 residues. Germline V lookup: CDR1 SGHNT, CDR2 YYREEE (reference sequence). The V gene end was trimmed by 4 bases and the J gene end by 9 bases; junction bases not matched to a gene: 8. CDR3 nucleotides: TGTGCCAGCAGCGGCACGGACAGGGGTGGTGAGCAGTTCTTC. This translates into CASSGTDRGGEQFF. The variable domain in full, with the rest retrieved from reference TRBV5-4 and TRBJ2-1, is ETGVTQSPTHLIKTRGQQVTLRCSSQSGHNTVSWYQQALGQGPQFIFQYYREEENGRGNFPPRFSGLQFPNYSSELNVNALELDDSALYLCASSGTDRGGEQFFGPGTRLTVL.

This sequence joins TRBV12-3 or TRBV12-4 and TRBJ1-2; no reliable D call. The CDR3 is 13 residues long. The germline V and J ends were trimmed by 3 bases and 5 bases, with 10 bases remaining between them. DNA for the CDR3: TGTGCCAGCAGTTTGGAGAGAACGTATGGCTACACCTTC. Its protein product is CASSLERTYGYTF.

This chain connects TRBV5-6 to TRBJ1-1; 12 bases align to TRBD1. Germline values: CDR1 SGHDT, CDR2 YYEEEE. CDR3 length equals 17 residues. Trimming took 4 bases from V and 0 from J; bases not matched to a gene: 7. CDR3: CASSRDRGLGMNTEAFF. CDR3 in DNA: TGTGCCAGCAGCAGGGACAGGGGGCTAGGAATGAACACTGAAGCTTTCTTT.